A single count supports the clone carrying this T cell receptor (beta chain). Per the germline V gene, CDR1 is SGHAT and CDR2 is FQNNGV. With V trimmed by 6 bases and J by 4 bases, 8 bases remained unmatched. The CDR3 is 15 amino acids. Authors' data handling: Amplification of reference gene primers was used by the study to estimate nucleated cell counts. Repertoires were generated with immunoSEQ multiplex PCR, while TCRdb's copy carries only in-frame clones and drops some. The V and J calls and clone size were taken over from that table, and D and trimming were inferred from the DNA. The top ten hold approximately 0.92% of the sample, which has about 430,000 clones, approximately 90% seen once. The entry originates in a study of blood T cell repertoires in COVID-19. On the study more broadly: Specimens from acute and convalescent COVID-19 originated in the United States, Italy and Spain. T cells, B-cell-depleted T cells, or PBMCs supplied cDNA or gDNA.

The Seattle site enrolled patients during active infection and followed them longitudinally. The clonotype was recovered from a man aged 18 to 29 with COVID-19, enrolled during active disease. The chain has TRBV11-2 and TRBJ2-1; TRBD1 agrees at 8 bases. The specimen was peripheral blood. CDR3 sequence: CASSLTTGGYNEQFF. For the CDR3, the DNA is TGTGCCAGCAGTTTAACAACAGGGGGATACAATGAGCAGTTCTTC.